The 9 T cell receptor beta chains listed next were all sequenced from one sample in a study of blood T cell repertoires in COVID-19. Libraries were prepared by immunoSEQ multiplex PCR; TCRdb keeps only in-frame clonotypes and omits some of them. In the table there are about 400,000 clones, about nine tenths of which are singletons. The material sequenced was PBMCs or T cells enriched from blood (not recorded which). The source is a woman aged 30 to 39 who had recovered from COVID-19.

The chain joins TRBV7-9 to TRBJ1-2, with 7 bases that match TRBD1. Looked up from germline, CDR1 is SEHNR and CDR2 is FQNEAQ (reference sequence). This CDR3 is built from 11 residues. The V gene end was trimmed by 5 bases and the J gene end by 8 bases; junction bases not matched to a gene: 2. The CDR3, as DNA: TGTGCCAGCAGCACAGGGGACGGCTACACCTTC. This codes for CASSTGDGYTF.

The rearrangement links TRBV4-1 to TRBJ1-3; D is perhaps TRBD1 (6 bases). The CDR3 loop spans 15 amino acids. Trimming cost V 3 bases and J 0 bases, with 9 bases left between them. CDR1 and CDR2 (germline): MGHRA, YSYEKL. Here the CDR3 DNA reads TGCGCCAGCAGCCACCAGGACAGCTCTGGAAACACCATATATTTT. Encoded protein: CASSHQDSSGNTIYF.

This chain links TRBV7-2 with TRBJ1-3, with D maybe TRBD1 (5 bases). Trimming removed 6 bases from V and 2 bases from J, with 11 bases in between. CDR1 and CDR2 (germline): SGHTA, FQGNSA. This CDR3 has 14 amino acids. The CDR3 bases are TGTGCCAGCAGGGAGGGGATCACTGGAAACACCATATATTTT. Amino acid sequence: CASREGITGNTIYF.

This chain joins TRBV5-4 and TRBJ2-7; D call uncertain. The germline V gene has CDR1 SGHNT and CDR2 YYREEE (reference sequence). The CDR3 is 13 residues long. Trimming removed 6 bases from V and 6 bases from J, with 16 bases in between. DNA for the CDR3: TGTGCCAGCACCCTAGTTGGCGGCCGCGAGCAGTACTTC. Its protein is CASTLVGGREQYF.

The chain joins TRBV5-1 to TRBJ1-2; D is unresolved. Trimming removed 4 bases at V and 0 bases at J, with 10 bases between. From germline, CDR1 is SGHRS and CDR2 YFSETQ. The length of the CDR3 is 14 residues. CDR3 bases: TGCGCCAGCAGCCCTTCAACAGCTAACTATGGCTACACCTTC. This gives the protein CASSPSTANYGYTF.

This clone was detected once. The rearrangement joins TRBV5-8 to TRBJ1-5; TRBD1 is a possible D gene (6 bases). Trimming removed 1 base at V and 2 bases at J, with 10 bases between. Germline loops: CDR1 SGHTS, CDR2 YDEGEE. The CDR3 extends over 15 amino acids. Here the CDR3 DNA reads TGTGCCAGCAGCTTGCCAGGGGTGGGCAATCAGCCCCAGCATTTT. Protein product: CASSLPGVGNQPQHF.

Of note for this clone: The junction shows a germline mismatch at one end, possibly a read error. This rearrangement joins TRBV11-2 to TRBJ1-1; D is undetermined. The CDR3 totals 14 residues. Germline V gene sequence: CDR1 SGHAT, CDR2 FQNNGV. The CDR3 DNA follows: TGTGCCAGCAGCCTAGACCTGGGAGCCACTGAAGCTTTCTTT. Translating it yields CASSLDLGATEAFF.

The V call is TRBV7-2, the J call TRBJ2-1; 7 bases are a match to TRBD2. The germline V gene encodes CDR1 SGHTA and CDR2 FQGNSA. V was clipped by 1 base and J by 4 bases; unmatched bases: 13. The CDR3 covers 18 residues. Here the CDR3 DNA reads TGTGCCAGCAGCTTAGAGGTTCGGGCTAGCGGCAATTACAATGAGCAGTTCTTC. This sequence encodes CASSLEVRASGNYNEQFF.

The chain recombines TRBV30 with TRBJ1-1; D is uncertain. The CDR3 is made up of 12 amino acids. The V gene lost 2 bases and the J gene lost 9 bases, with 13 bases spanning the gap. The germline gives CDR1 GTSNPN, CDR2 SVGIG (reference sequence). The CDR3 DNA reads TGTGCCTGGAGTCCCCTCGGGAGCCAAGCTTTCTTT. This encodes CAWSPLGSQAFF.